This TCR beta chain was sequenced during a study of beta chain features in type 1 diabetes. Overall study: Cell yields, age and gender were similar between patients and healthy donors.

Study findings and constraints: Researchers caution that PCR might favor shorter templates, equally among patients and controls. Moderate yet significant TCRB CDR3 shortening was seen in Type 1 diabetes patients in all four CD4+ subsets. HLA influence on TCRB rearrangement stayed unresolved here.

The isolated RNA, all of it, was reverse transcribed, so expressed TCRB transcripts were what got sequenced. Generated by immunoSEQ multiplex PCR, the TCRdb table keeps only in-frame clones and is missing some. The sample records 500,000 to 800,000 clones, over 10% being singletons. On this clone: Its antigen is as yet unknown.

The sequenced material came from naive CD4+ T cells from blood. This receptor was obtained from a man under 40 with type 1 diabetes.

The CDR3 DNA sequence: TGTGCCAGCAGCTTACAGACCCTCGAAGTGTCACCCCTCCACTTT. Protein sequence: CASSLQTLEVSPLHF. The J gene is TRBJ1-6, the V gene TRBV7-9, with D unresolved. The CDR3 sequence is 15 residues long. V lost 2 bases, J lost 10 bases, and 15 bases lay in between. Germline V gene sequence: CDR1 SEHNR, CDR2 FQNEAQ (reference sequence). The whole variable domain, remainder taken from reference TRBV7-9 and TRBJ1-6, is DTGVSQNPRHKITKRGQNVTFRCDPISEHNRLYWYRQTLGQGPEFLTYFQNEAQLEKSRLLSDRFSAERPKGSFSTLEIQRTEQGDSAMYLCASSLQTLEVSPLHFGNGTRLTVT.